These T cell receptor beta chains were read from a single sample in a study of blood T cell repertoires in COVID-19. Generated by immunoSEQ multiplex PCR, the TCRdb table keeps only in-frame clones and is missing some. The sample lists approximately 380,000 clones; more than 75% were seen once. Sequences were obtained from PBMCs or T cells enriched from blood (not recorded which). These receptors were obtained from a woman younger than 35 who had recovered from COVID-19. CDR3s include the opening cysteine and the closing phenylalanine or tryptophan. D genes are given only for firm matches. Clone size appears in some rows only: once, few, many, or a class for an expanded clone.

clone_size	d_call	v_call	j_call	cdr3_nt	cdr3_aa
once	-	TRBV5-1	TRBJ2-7	TGCGCCAGCAGCCGCGGGACGGACCTCACCTACGAGCAGTACTTC	CASSRGTDLTYEQYF
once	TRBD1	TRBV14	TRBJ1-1	TGTGCCAGCAGCCAAGATCCAGGGGGGTACACTGAAGCTTTCTTT	CASSQDPGGYTEAFF
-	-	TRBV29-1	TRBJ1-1	TGCAGCGTTGAAGATGAGAGGTACATGAACACTGAAGCTTTCTTT	CSVEDERYMNTEAFF
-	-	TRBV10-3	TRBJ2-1	TGTGCCATCAGTGAGTCAGCAAATGAGCAGTTCTTC	CAISESANEQFF
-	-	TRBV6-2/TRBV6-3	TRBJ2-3	TGTGCCAGCAGTTACCGAACTATATTCATAGGTCTAGATACGCAGTATTTT	CASSYRTIFIGLDTQYF
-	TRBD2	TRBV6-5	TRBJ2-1	TGTGCCAGCAGTCCCGGGGGGGTGGGAAATGAGCAGTTCTTC	CASSPGGVGNEQFF
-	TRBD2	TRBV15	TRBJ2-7	TGTGCCACCACCCCTGGGGCTAGCGGGGGAAGATACGAGCAGTACTTC	CATTPGASGGRYEQYF
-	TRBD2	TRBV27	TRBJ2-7	TGTGCCAGCAGTTTAAAGGGACTATACGAGCAGTACTTC	CASSLKGLYEQYF
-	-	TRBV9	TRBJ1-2	TGTGCCAGCAGCGTAGTAAACGGCTATGGCTACACCTTC	CASSVVNGYGYTF
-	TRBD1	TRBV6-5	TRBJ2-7	TGTGCCAGCAGTTACTCGACAGGGGGAACCTACGAGCAGTACTTC	CASSYSTGGTYEQYF
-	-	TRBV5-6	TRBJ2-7	TGTGCCAGCAGCGGCGGGACAGCCTACGAGCAGTACTTC	CASSGGTAYEQYF
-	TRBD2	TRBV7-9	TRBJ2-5	TGTGCCAGCAGCCGACTAGCGGGGGGGCCTCAGACCCAGTACTTC	CASSRLAGGPQTQYF
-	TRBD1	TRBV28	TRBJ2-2	TGTGCCAGCATTTTTAGGACAGGGACGAACACCGGGGAGCTGTTTTTT	CASIFRTGTNTGELFF
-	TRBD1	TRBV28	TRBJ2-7	TGTGCCAGCAGTTTGCTGGGACAGGGGTCCTACGAGCAGTACTTC	CASSLLGQGSYEQYF
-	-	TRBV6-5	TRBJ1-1	TGTGCCAGCAGTTACTCCCAGGGGTTCTTGAACACTGAAGCTTTCTTT	CASSYSQGFLNTEAFF
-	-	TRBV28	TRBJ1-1	TGTGCCAGCAGTTTAGCGGGGGATTCGACTGAAGCTTTCTTT	CASSLAGDSTEAFF
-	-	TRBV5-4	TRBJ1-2	TGTGCCAGCAGCTTGACCGATTCTGCAGTTCATGGCTACACCTTC	CASSLTDSAVHGYTF
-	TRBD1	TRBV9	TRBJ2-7	TGTGCCAGCAGCGTAACCGGGACAGGGAGTTACGAGCAGTACTTC	CASSVTGTGSYEQYF
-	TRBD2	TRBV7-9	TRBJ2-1	TGTGCCAGCAGCCCGTTTGGAGCGGGGGGTCGGTACAATGAGCAGCTCTTC	CASSPFGAGGRYNEQLF
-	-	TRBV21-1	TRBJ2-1	TGTGCCAGCAGCCCCGGGACAGACTCCAATGAGCAGTTCTTC	CASSPGTDSNEQFF
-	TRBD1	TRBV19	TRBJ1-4	TGTGCCAGTAGTCTAGGGGGCGGGATTGAAAAACTGTTTTTT	CASSLGGGIEKLFF
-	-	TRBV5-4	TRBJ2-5	TGTGCCAGCAGCCGCCCAGGGGTAGAGACCCAGTACTTC	CASSRPGVETQYF
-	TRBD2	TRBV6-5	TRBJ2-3	TGTGCCAGCAGCCGAGCGGGGGGGGTTCCCAATACGCAGTATTTT	CASSRAGGVPNTQYF
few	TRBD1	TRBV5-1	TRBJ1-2	TGCGCCAGCAGCTTTGGGGGACAGGGGGCTGGCTATGGCTACACCTTC	CASSFGGQGAGYGYTF
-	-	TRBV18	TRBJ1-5	TGTGCCAGCTCAGGAGGAAGCAATCAGCCCCAGCATTTT	CASSGGSNQPQHF
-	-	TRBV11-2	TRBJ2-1	TGTGCCAGCAGCCCCCCCCGGTCCGGGAGCTCCTACAATGAGCAGTTCTTC	CASSPPRSGSSYNEQFF
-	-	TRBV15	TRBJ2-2	TGTGCCACTTCCACCGGGGAGAACACCGGGGAGCTGTTTTTT	CATSTGENTGELFF
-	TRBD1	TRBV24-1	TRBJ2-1	TGTGCCACCAGTGACCCGACAGGGGACAATGAGCAGTTCTTC	CATSDPTGDNEQFF
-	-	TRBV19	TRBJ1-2	TGTGCCAGTCAAACGGGTTATGGCTACACCTTC	CASQTGYGYTF
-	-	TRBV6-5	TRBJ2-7	TGTGCCAGCAGTTACTCCATCCACGAGCAGTACTTC	CASSYSIHEQYF
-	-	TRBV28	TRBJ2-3	TGTGCCAGCAGTCAAACACCCGGGACACCTAGCACAGATACGCAGTATTTT	CASSQTPGTPSTDTQYF
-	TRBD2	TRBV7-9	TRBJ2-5	TGTGCCAGCAGTCTCCGTTCTAGCGGGGGGGCCGAAGAGACCCAGTACTTC	CASSLRSSGGAEETQYF
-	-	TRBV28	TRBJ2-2	TGTGCCAGCATCTGGGCCGCTAACACCGGGGAGCTGTTTTTT	CASIWAANTGELFF
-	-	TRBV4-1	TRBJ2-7	TGCGCCAGCAGCTTGGGGGCGCGGGCCGAGCAGTACTTC	CASSLGARAEQYF
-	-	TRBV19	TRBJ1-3	TGTGCCAGTAGTATGCGGGAGACAGGTCGCTCTGGAAACACCATATATTTT	CASSMRETGRSGNTIYF
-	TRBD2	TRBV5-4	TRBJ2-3	TGTGCCAGCAGCCCTCAAGGGACTAGCGGGGGGTCCACAGATACGCAGTATTTT	CASSPQGTSGGSTDTQYF
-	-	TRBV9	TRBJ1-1	TGTGCCAGCAGCTCCGGGGATGAACTCACTGAAGCTTTCTTT	CASSSGDELTEAFF
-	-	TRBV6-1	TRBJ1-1	TGTGCCAGCAGTGAAACCGGGTCGATAGCTGAAGCTTTCTTT	CASSETGSIAEAFF
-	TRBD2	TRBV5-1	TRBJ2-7	TGCGCCAGCAGCTTCAGCGGGGGGGTCTACGAGCAGTACTTC	CASSFSGGVYEQYF
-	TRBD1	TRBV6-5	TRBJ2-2	TGTGCCAGCAGTTCGGGACAGGGTAACACCGGGGAGCTGTTTTTT	CASSSGQGNTGELFF
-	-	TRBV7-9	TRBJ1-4	TGTGCCAGCAGCTTAAAGGAGATGGGGCGGAATAGGGAAAAACTGTTTTTT	CASSLKEMGRNREKLFF
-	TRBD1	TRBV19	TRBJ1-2	TGTGCCAGTAGTCCTGACAGGGGGGATGGCTACACCTTC	CASSPDRGDGYTF